Below, 24 T cell receptor beta chains from the same sample are listed, as sequenced in a study of blood T cell repertoires in COVID-19. The table came from immunoSEQ multiplex PCR; TCRdb's copy has only in-frame clones and leaves some out. Counted here are tens of thousands of clones, about 88% occurring once; the ten biggest clones make up about a fifth. Sequencing was performed on peripheral blood. These receptors all stem from a woman aged 45-59 years with active or convalescent COVID-19.

The rearrangement uses TRBV7-6 and TRBJ2-5, with D uncertain. The CDR3 loop spans 15 amino acids. Trimming cost V 4 bases and J 5 bases, with 17 bases left between them. Germline V gene lookup returns CDR1 SGHVS and CDR2 FNYEAQ. In nucleotides, the CDR3 is TGTGCCAGCAGCTCCTTCCCGGCCCGGGTCGAGACCCAGTACTTC. It translates to CASSSFPARVETQYF.

The chain combines TRBV3-1 (or the pseudogene TRBV3-2) with TRBJ2-7; 11 nucleotides agree with TRBD2. Unmatched junction bases numbered 20, after V lost 5 bases and J lost 2 bases. The germline V gene has CDR1 LGHDT and CDR2 YNNKEL (reference sequence). The length of the CDR3 is 20 residues. CDR3 amino acids: CASSDLTWMGGTSGPYEQYF. The CDR3 nucleotides read TGTGCCAGCAGCGATTTGACCTGGATGGGGGGGACTAGCGGACCCTACGAGCAGTACTTC.

The rearrangement links TRBV11-2 to TRBJ2-7; a weak D match, TRBD2 (6 bases). The CDR3 extends over 16 amino acids. Per the germline V gene, CDR1 is SGHAT and CDR2 is FQNNGV. Trimming stripped 1 base from V and 5 bases from J, with 18 bases between. For the CDR3, the DNA is TGTGCCAGCAGCTTAGTTTTTAGGAGGGTAACGGACGAGCAGTACTTC. Protein sequence: CASSLVFRRVTDEQYF.

The J gene is TRBJ2-5, the V gene TRBV5-1; 7 nucleotides match TRBD2. Looked up from germline, CDR1 is SGHRS and CDR2 is YFSETQ. This CDR3 contains 18 residues. V was pared by 0 bases and J by 7 bases, with 18 bases of the junction left unmatched. The CDR3 coding sequence is TGCGCCAGCAGCTTGGCTTCGGTTTCGGACCGAACGGGGGGGACCCAGTACTTC. Translating gives CASSLASVSDRTGGTQYF.

This chain joins TRBV7-2 and TRBJ2-3, with 10 bases identical to TRBD2. The CDR3 covers 18 residues. Germline V lookup: CDR1 SGHTA, CDR2 FQGNSA. With V trimmed by 1 base and J by 3 bases, 10 bases remained unmatched. The CDR3 sequence is CASSLEGSAGGRTDTQYF. Written as DNA, the CDR3 is TGTGCCAGCAGCTTAGAGGGGTCAGCGGGAGGGCGAACAGATACGCAGTATTTT. The variable domain in full, with the rest retrieved from reference TRBV7-2 and TRBJ2-3, is GAGVSQSPSNKVTEKGKDVELRCDPISGHTALYWYRQSLGQGLEFLIYFQGNSAPDKSGLPSDRFSAERTGGSVSTLTIQRTQQEDSAVYLCASSLEGSAGGRTDTQYFGPGTRLTVL.

The chain couples TRBV5-6 to TRBJ1-2; the D gene is possibly TRBD1 (6 bases). Trimming shortened V by 1 base and J by 0 bases, and 13 bases separated the two germline ends. In germline, CDR1 is SGHDT, CDR2 YYEEEE. The CDR3 contains 16 residues. CDR3 loop: CASSLTFGQTNYGYTF. DNA of the CDR3: TGTGCCAGCAGCTTGACTTTCGGACAGACTAACTATGGCTACACCTTC. The full variable domain, in which reference TRBV5-6 and TRBJ1-2 provide the parts outside the CDR3, is DAGVTQSPTHLIKTRGQQVTLRCSPKSGHDTVSWYQQALGQGPQFIFQYYEEEERQRGNFPDRFSGHQFPNYSSELNVNALLLGDSALYLCASSLTFGQTNYGYTFGSGTRLTVV.

The chain joins TRBV11-2 to TRBJ1-1; 9 bases map to TRBD1. CDR3 size: 15 residues. Germline CDR1 is SGHAT and CDR2 is FQNNGV. J lost 4 bases, V lost 8 bases, and 11 bases had no gene match. The CDR3 DNA reads as TGTGCCAGCCCCTTACCCGGGACAGGGCCCACTGAAGCTTTCTTT. Translated: CASPLPGTGPTEAFF. Full variable domain (missing parts from reference TRBV11-2 and TRBJ1-1): EAGVAQSPRYKIIEKRQSVAFWCNPISGHATLYWYQQILGQGPKLLIQFQNNGVVDDSQLPKDRFSAERLKGVDSTLKIQPAKLEDSAVYLCASPLPGTGPTEAFFGQGTRLTVV.

The J gene is TRBJ2-5, the V gene TRBV2; D may be TRBD2 (6 bases). Per germline, CDR1 SNHLY and CDR2 FYNNEI. The V end was cut by 0 bases, the J end by 0 bases, with 11 bases between. There are 16 residues in the CDR3. The CDR3 DNA reads TGTGCCAGCAGTGAAGCCGGGAGTCGGGACCAAGAGACCCAGTACTTC. Amino acid sequence: CASSEAGSRDQETQYF. Full variable domain (outside the CDR3, taken from reference TRBV2 and TRBJ2-5): EPEVTQTPSHQVTQMGQEVILRCVPISNHLYFYWYRQILGQKVEFLVSFYNNEISEKSEIFDDQFSVERPDGSNFTLKIRSTKLEDSAMYFCASSEAGSRDQETQYFGPGTRLLVL.

This clone has only one observation. This chain links TRBV27 with TRBJ2-2; 7 bases are shared with TRBD1. CDR3 length: 15 residues. Trimming at V came to 5 bases and at J to 0 bases, leaving 3 bases not matched to a gene. Germline loops: CDR1 MNHEY, CDR2 SMNVEV (reference sequence). In nucleotides, the CDR3 is TGTGCCAGCAGTCTCGGGACAGCGAACACCGGGGAGCTGTTTTTT. This gives the protein CASSLGTANTGELFF.

This rearrangement joins TRBV5-1 to TRBJ2-7; tentative D call: TRBD2 (7 bases). Trimming stripped 3 bases from V and 3 bases from J, with 25 bases between. This CDR3 contains 18 residues. CDR1 and CDR2 (germline): SGHRS, YFSETQ. The CDR3 spells CASSSDPGGGSTFYEQYF. The CDR3 DNA reads TGCGCCAGCAGCTCCGACCCTGGGGGGGGCTCGACGTTCTACGAGCAGTACTTC. Full variable domain (remainder filled in from reference TRBV5-1 and TRBJ2-7): KAGVTQTPRYLIKTRGQQVTLSCSPISGHRSVSWYQQTPGQGLQFLFEYFSETQRNKGNFPGRFSGRQFSNSRSEMNVSTLELGDSALYLCASSSDPGGGSTFYEQYFGPGTRLTVT.

The J gene is TRBJ1-2, the V gene TRBV24-1, with 7 positions matching TRBD1. Germline V CDR1 and CDR2: KGHDR, SFDVKD. The CDR3 spans 15 residues. V trimming: 3 bases; J trimming: 7 bases; junction bases outside the gene matches: 10. The DNA of the CDR3 is TGTGCCACCAGTGATCCCAACAGGGGTGCAACTGGCTACACCTTC. This sequence encodes CATSDPNRGATGYTF.

The V and J genes are TRBV29-1 and TRBJ1-2; 8 bases line up with TRBD1. Losses at the gene ends were 5 bases for V and 4 bases for J; bases not matched to a gene: 9. CDR3 length equals 14 residues. Germline assignment: CDR1 SQVTM and CDR2 ANQGSEA. In DNA, the CDR3 is TGCAGCGTTTTCGGACAGGGATTTTCCTATGGCTACACCTTC. Its protein is CSVFGQGFSYGYTF.

The chain uses TRBV5-1 and TRBJ1-2, with TRBD1 matching over 8 bases. The junction had 6 bases not matched to a gene; V was cut back by 3 bases and J by 8 bases. The germline CDR1 and CDR2 sequences are SGHRS and YFSETQ. The CDR3 length is 13 residues. The CDR3 is CASSYGQGTGYTF. DNA for the CDR3: TGCGCCAGCAGCTACGGACAGGGCACCGGCTACACCTTC.

V is TRBV28 and J is TRBJ1-1, with D tentatively TRBD1 (5 bases). Germline CDR1 MDHEN, CDR2 SYDVKM. The CDR3 is made up of 13 amino acids. The DNA for the CDR3 is TGTGTCTCCAGGGTTGGATTGAACACTGAAGCTTTCTTT. Protein product: CVSRVGLNTEAFF. Drawing the rest from reference TRBV28 and TRBJ1-1, the complete variable domain is DVKVTQSSRYLVKRTGEKVFLECVQDMDHENMFWYRQDPGLGLRLIYFSYDVKMKEKGDIPEGYSVSREKKERFSLILESASTNQTSMYLCVSRVGLNTEAFFGQGTRLTVV.

V is TRBV3-1 (or the pseudogene TRBV3-2) and J is TRBJ1-6; D ambiguous. The CDR3 is made up of 15 amino acids. Trimming left V 0 bases short and J 5 bases short, with 8 bases between. CDR1 LGHDT and CDR2 YNNKEL come from the germline V gene (reference sequence). In DNA form, the CDR3 reads TGTGCCAGCAGCCAAGAGTGGGCTAATAATTCACCCCTCCACTTT. Its protein is CASSQEWANNSPLHF.

The J gene is TRBJ2-5, the V gene TRBV3-1 (or the pseudogene TRBV3-2); 12 bases are shared with TRBD2. J was trimmed by 1 base and V by 2 bases; bases with no gene match: 5. CDR1 and CDR2 from the germline V gene are LGHDT and YNNKEL (reference sequence). The CDR3 is 17 residues long. The CDR3: CASSQYRLAGVQETQYF. The DNA for the CDR3 is TGTGCCAGCAGCCAATACCGACTAGCGGGGGTCCAAGAGACCCAGTACTTC.

CDR3 nucleotides: TGTGCCAGCAGTTTCAGCAGGGAGGCTCAGCCCCAGCATTTT. This encodes CASSFSREAQPQHF. The chain employs TRBV27 and TRBJ1-5, with D possibly being TRBD1 (5 bases). V lost 3 bases to trimming and J lost 6 bases, with 12 bases between them. The germline CDR1 and CDR2 sequences are MNHEY and SMNVEV (reference sequence). CDR3 length: 14 residues.

The gene calls are TRBV2 and TRBJ1-5, with 7 bases that match TRBD1. The length of the CDR3 is 15 residues. Germline V gene sequence: CDR1 SNHLY, CDR2 FYNNEI. J gave up 2 bases and V 4 bases, and 5 bases lay outside the gene matches. CDR3 DNA sequence: TGTGCCAGCAGTGGACAGGGTCTGGGCAATCAGCCCCAGCATTTT. Its translation is CASSGQGLGNQPQHF.

J is TRBJ1-2 and V is TRBV4-2; D gene uncertain. V was trimmed by 0 bases and J by 0 bases, leaving 20 bases between them. The CDR3 runs to 19 residues. CDR1 and CDR2 (germline): LGHNA, YNFKEQ. Here the CDR3 reads CASSQEVGINDYSNYGYTF. In DNA, the CDR3 is TGTGCCAGCAGCCAAGAGGTCGGGATAAACGACTACTCTAACTATGGCTACACCTTC.

The V and J genes are TRBV19 and TRBJ2-7; TRBD1 aligns across 8 bases. CDR3 length equals 16 residues. The ends lost 3 bases at V and 3 bases at J; junction bases unmatched: 10. Germline V gene data show CDR1 as LNHDA and CDR2 as SQIVND (reference sequence). As DNA, the CDR3 is TGTGCCAGTAGTATCGGGGCAGGGGGCGAATTCTACGAGCAGTACTTC. It is translated as CASSIGAGGEFYEQYF.

The chain carries TRBV5-6 and TRBJ2-3; D remains ambiguous. V was clipped by 0 bases and J by 0 bases, with 5 bases between them. The CDR3 loop spans 14 amino acids. Per the germline V gene, CDR1 is SGHDT and CDR2 is YYEEEE. CDR3: CASSLAPSTDTQYF. As DNA, the CDR3 is TGTGCCAGCAGCTTGGCCCCGAGCACAGATACGCAGTATTTT.

V usage is TRBV7-3 and J usage is TRBJ2-2; TRBD2 matches at 8 bases. V lost 4 bases and J lost 1; bases outside the gene matches: 2. This CDR3 comprises 15 residues. Germline-derived CDR1 and CDR2 are SGHTA and FQGTGA. The CDR3 here is CASSYTSGNTGELFF. DNA of the CDR3: TGTGCCAGCAGCTACACTAGCGGGAACACCGGGGAGCTGTTTTTT.

CDR3 amino acids: CASSQSGRRGEQYF. The CDR3 DNA reads as TGTGCCAGCAGCCAGAGCGGGAGGCGAGGCGAGCAGTACTTC. The chain carries TRBV7-9 and TRBJ2-7, with 9 bases aligning to TRBD2. Looked up from germline, CDR1 is SEHNR and CDR2 is FQNEAQ (reference sequence). Trimming removed 5 bases from V and 6 bases from J; junction bases left unmatched: 8. The CDR3 has 14 residues. The full variable domain, its missing parts supplied by reference TRBV7-9 and TRBJ2-7, is DTGVSQNPRHKITKRGQNVTFRCDPISEHNRLYWYRQTLGQGPEFLTYFQNEAQLEKSRLLSDRFSAERPKGSFSTLEIQRTEQGDSAMYLCASSQSGRRGEQYFGPGTRLTVT.

This clone has more than one count but fewer than ten. This chain links TRBV2 with TRBJ1-5, with D maybe TRBD1 (5 bases). V lost 8 bases and J 5 bases, leaving 13 bases between the germline ends. CDR1 SNHLY and CDR2 FYNNEI come from the germline V gene. The CDR3 is 13 amino acids. CDR3 protein: CASGREIYQPQHF. CDR3 bases: TGTGCCAGCGGCAGGGAAATCTATCAGCCCCAGCATTTT.